What follows describes a single T cell receptor beta chain. The data were taken from a study of blood T cell repertoires in COVID-19. Study as a whole: Sites across the United States, Italy and Spain contributed samples from acute and convalescent COVID-19. PBMCs, B-cell-depleted T cells, or T cells provided the cDNA or gDNA that made up the material.

Germline CDR1 and CDR2: MNHEY and SVGAGI. The V end was cut by 6 bases, the J end by 7 bases, with 10 bases between. This CDR3 has 13 amino acids. As handled by the study authors: Reference gene primers were amplified, and this amplification served to estimate nucleated cell counts. The method was immunoSEQ multiplex PCR; TCRdb's version includes in-frame clones alone and lacks a portion of them. V and J calls and clone size are as listed in that table; D and trimming were resolved from the DNA. The sample lists around 300,000 clones; around 90% were seen once. This chain uses TRBV6-5 with TRBJ1-6; D may be TRBD1 (6 bases). Material: peripheral blood. The clonotype comes from a woman aged 35 to 49 with acute or convalescent COVID-19. DNA of the CDR3: TGTGCCAGCAGGCCAACAGGGAATTCACCCCTCCACTTT. Translating gives CASRPTGNSPLHF.